This T cell receptor beta chain stems from a study of graft-versus-host responses after intestinal transplantation. The wider study: Recipients obtained multivisceral, liver-intestinal, or isolated intestinal transplants.

Method: immunoSEQ multiplex PCR; TCRdb's copy keeps in-frame clones and lacks some. The sample carries 23,000 or so clones, 30% to 40% recorded once. CDR1 and CDR2 (germline): MGHRA, YSYEKL. Trimming stripped 0 bases from V and 7 bases from J, with 12 bases between. The CDR3 contains 14 residues. This clone has just a few counts. With 200,000 irradiated, violet-dye-labeled stimulator cells, 200,000 CFSE-labeled responder cells were plated. The reaction was completed, and proliferating CFSE-low CD3+CD4+ and CD3+CD8+ responders were then sorted. The sample in question was alloreactive CD8+ T cells from a mixed lymphocyte reaction culture, obtained before intestinal transplant. The subset here: CFSE-low proliferating T cells sorted from approximately 6-day pre-transplant mixed lymphocyte reaction (GvH or HvG direction). The origin of this receptor is a human patient who received an intestinal transplant. The chain carries TRBV4-1 and TRBJ1-1; no firm D call. The CDR3 spells CASSQELVRNEAFF. In DNA form, the CDR3 reads TGCGCCAGCAGCCAAGAATTGGTCAGAAATGAAGCTTTCTTT.